The 9 T cell receptor beta chains given below trace back to one sample, sequenced in a study of T cells after yellow fever vaccination. TCRdb processed the 5' RACE reads anew with MiXCR; each CDR3 protein has one entry. The table includes about 340,000 distinct CDR3 sequences, roughly an eighth detected once. Sample: CD4+ T cells sorted from PBMCs, taken 15 days after the yellow fever booster vaccination. Receptors were obtained from a man younger than 30 who received the YFV17D yellow fever vaccine.

This chain links TRBV20-1 with TRBJ2-5; the D is unclear. This CDR3 comprises 14 residues. Germline V gene lookup returns CDR1 DFQATT and CDR2 SNEGSKA (reference sequence). V gave up 7 bases and J gave up 4 bases, with 19 bases separating them. CDR3 bases: TGCAGTGGCGGAAATATTGGGCGGCGAGAGACCCAGTACTTC. Translated: CSGGNIGRRETQYF.

This clonotype appeared many times. The chain couples TRBV29-1 to TRBJ1-6, with TRBD1 identical over 8 bases. The junction had 1 base not matched to a gene; V was cut back by 5 bases and J by 7 bases. This CDR3 region has 12 residues. Germline lookup yields CDR1 SQVTM and CDR2 ANQGSEA. The CDR3 DNA reads as TGCAGCGTTCGACAGGGGAATTCACCCCTCCACTTT. Amino acid sequence: CSVRQGNSPLHF.

This clonotype was counted ten times or more. The chain combines TRBV10-3 with TRBJ2-7, with TRBD1 matching over 9 bases. The CDR3 spans 15 residues. The V segment lost 0 bases and the J segment 4 bases; nucleotides outside the gene matches: 4. CDR1 ENHRY and CDR2 SYGVKD come from the germline V gene. CDR3 coding DNA: TGTGCCATCAGTGAGTCTGGGACAGGGAAATACGAGCAGTACGTC. Translation gives CAISESGTGKYEQYV.

The rearrangement links TRBV9 to TRBJ1-3; possibly TRBD1 for D (6 bases). CDR3 length equals 17 residues. Germline V CDR1 and CDR2: SGDLS, YYNGEE. V lost 7 bases to trimming and J lost 7 bases, with 27 bases between them. The CDR3 protein is CASGIDRSSPGRNTIYF. The CDR3 DNA sequence: TGTGCCAGCGGGATCGACAGGAGCAGCCCCGGCCGCAACACCATATATTTT.

This clonotype turned up a few times. V and J are TRBV12-5 and TRBJ2-1; possibly TRBD2 for D (6 bases). Germline assignment: CDR1 LGHNT and CDR2 FRNRAP. Trimming took off 5 bases at V and 1 base at J, with 9 bases between the two ends. This CDR3 is 14 amino acids long. The CDR3 protein is CASGTSLSYNEQFF. The CDR3 coding sequence is TGTGCTAGTGGTACTAGCTTGTCCTACAATGAGCAGTTCTTC.

This rearrangement joins TRBV7-9 to TRBJ2-7; maybe TRBD2 (5 bases). The CDR3 consists of 14 residues. V gave up 4 bases and J gave up 4 bases, with 14 bases separating them. Germline V gives CDR1 SEHNR, CDR2 FQNEAQ (reference sequence). CDR3 region: CASSSTGLVYEQYF. CDR3 coding DNA: TGTGCCAGCAGCTCCACCGGACTCGTTTACGAGCAGTACTTC.

The CDR3 bases are TGTGCCAGCAGTGAAGCCGGCAGGGGTGGTGAGCAGTTCTTC. This translates into CASSEAGRGGEQFF. The chain carries TRBV6-1 and TRBJ2-1; D might be TRBD1 (6 bases). CDR3 size: 14 residues. Trimming left V 0 bases short and J 9 bases short, with 12 bases between. CDR1 is MNHNS and CDR2 is SASEGT in the germline V gene.

This clonotype was counted between two and nine times. The chain joins TRBV28 to TRBJ2-5, with 10 bases aligning to TRBD2. The V gene's germline CDR1 is MDHEN and CDR2 SYDVKM. The CDR3 is 15 residues long. V lost 2 bases, J lost 7 bases, and 7 bases stayed unmatched. The CDR3 is CASSLIGSGGATQYF. DNA for the CDR3: TGTGCCAGCAGTTTAATTGGGAGCGGGGGGGCGACCCAGTACTTC.

The V call is TRBV6-1, the J call TRBJ2-2; 7 bases line up with TRBD1. The CDR3 extends over 16 amino acids. Trimming removed 6 bases from V and 0 bases from J; junction bases left unmatched: 7. Looked up from germline, CDR1 is MNHNS and CDR2 is SASEGT. The CDR3 region is CASSRRDSPNTGELFF. The CDR3 region has the DNA TGTGCCAGCAGCCGTCGGGACAGTCCGAACACCGGGGAGCTGTTTTTT.